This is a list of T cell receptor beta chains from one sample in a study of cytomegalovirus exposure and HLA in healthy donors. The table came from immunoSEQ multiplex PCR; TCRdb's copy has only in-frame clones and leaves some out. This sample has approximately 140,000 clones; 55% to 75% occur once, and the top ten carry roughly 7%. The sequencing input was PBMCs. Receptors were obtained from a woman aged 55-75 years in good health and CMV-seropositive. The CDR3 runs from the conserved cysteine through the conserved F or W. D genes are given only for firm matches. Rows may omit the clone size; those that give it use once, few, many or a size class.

TGTGCCAGCAGGGGGGGCGGGAGTGCCAAAAACATTCAGTACTTC	CASRGGGSAKNIQYF	.	15	.	TRBV27	TRBJ2-4
TGTGCCACCAGCAGAGATCAAACCCATGGCCATGGCTACACCTTC	CATSRDQTHGHGYTF	few	15	.	TRBV15	TRBJ1-2
TGTGCCAGCAGTTTATCGGGGGGTACGATAGGGCAGTACTTC	CASSLSGGTIGQYF	.	14	.	TRBV27	TRBJ2-7
TGTGCCAGCAGCGTTGGGACTAGCGGTTACTCCTACGAGCAGTACTTC	CASSVGTSGYSYEQYF	.	16	TRBD2	TRBV7-9	TRBJ2-7
TGTGCCAGCAGCGGATCCCGGGAGGGCGAGACCCAGTACTTC	CASSGSREGETQYF	.	14	TRBD2	TRBV4-2	TRBJ2-5
TGTGCCAGCAGTTTAACCGGGACTAGCGTCGGGGAGCTGTTTTTT	CASSLTGTSVGELFF	.	15	TRBD2	TRBV28	TRBJ2-2
TGTGCCAGCAGGTCCGAGGCGAACACTGAAGCTTTCTTT	CASRSEANTEAFF	.	13	.	TRBV2	TRBJ1-1
TGTGCCACCAGCAGATCACGGACAGCTGGAAACACCATATATTTT	CATSRSRTAGNTIYF	.	15	.	TRBV15	TRBJ1-3
TGTGCCAGCAGTTCCGACAGGTCGGTCCACGAGCAGTACTTC	CASSSDRSVHEQYF	.	14	.	TRBV6-5	TRBJ2-7
TGTGCCCACTCAGGGCAGGAGGGGAATCAGCCCCAGCATTTT	CAHSGQEGNQPQHF	.	14	.	TRBV6-6	TRBJ1-5
TGCGCCAGCAGCTCCTACCCGGGACTAGGAGAGGAGCAGTTCTTC	CASSSYPGLGEEQFF	.	15	TRBD2	TRBV5-1	TRBJ2-1
TGTGCCAGCCACATGGGACAGGGGTTCTCTGGAAACACCATATATTTT	CASHMGQGFSGNTIYF	once	16	TRBD1	TRBV5-4	TRBJ1-3
TGTGCCAGCAGCCAGGGACACAAAAACATTCAGTACTTC	CASSQGHKNIQYF	.	13	.	TRBV4-2	TRBJ2-4
TGTGCCAGCAGCTGGGGACAGGGATTGGGCGAGCAGTACTTC	CASSWGQGLGEQYF	.	14	TRBD1	TRBV5-6	TRBJ2-7
TGTGCCAGTACTAGGCGGGGGGACAATGAGCAGTTCTTC	CASTRRGDNEQFF	.	13	TRBD2	TRBV19	TRBJ2-1
TGTGCCAGCAGTTCCACAGGGGGGAGCAATCAGCCCCAGCATTTT	CASSSTGGSNQPQHF	.	15	TRBD1	TRBV28	TRBJ1-5
TGTGCCAGCAGCCTGAGGGGGACTGAAGCTTTCTTT	CASSLRGTEAFF	.	12	.	TRBV7-9	TRBJ1-1
TGTGCCAGTACCACTCCGGGACTAGTCTACAATGAGCAGTTCTTC	CASTTPGLVYNEQFF	.	15	TRBD2	TRBV19	TRBJ2-1